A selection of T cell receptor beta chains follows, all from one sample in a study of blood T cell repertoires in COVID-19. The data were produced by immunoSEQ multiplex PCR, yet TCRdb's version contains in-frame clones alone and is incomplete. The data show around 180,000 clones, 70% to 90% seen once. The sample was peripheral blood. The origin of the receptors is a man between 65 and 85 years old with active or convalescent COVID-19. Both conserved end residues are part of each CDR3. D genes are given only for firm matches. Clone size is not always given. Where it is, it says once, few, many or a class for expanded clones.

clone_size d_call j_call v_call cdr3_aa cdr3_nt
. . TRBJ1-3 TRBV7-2 CASSSPLRPSGNTIYF TGTGCCAGCAGTAGCCCGTTACGGCCCTCTGGAAACACCATATATTTT
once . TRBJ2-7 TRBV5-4 CASSLAGGPYEQYF TGTGCCAGCAGCTTGGCCGGGGGGCCCTACGAGCAGTACTTC
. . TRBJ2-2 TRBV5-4 CASSLERHGGTGELFF TGTGCCAGCAGCTTGGAAAGACACGGAGGGACCGGGGAGCTGTTTTTT
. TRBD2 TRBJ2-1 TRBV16 CASSQQTSGRAPLEQFF TGTGCCAGCAGCCAGCAGACTAGCGGGAGGGCCCCCCTTGAGCAGTTCTTC
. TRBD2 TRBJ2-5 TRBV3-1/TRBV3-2 CASSHDTGTSFQETQYF TGTGCCAGCAGCCATGACACCGGGACTAGCTTCCAAGAGACCCAGTACTTC
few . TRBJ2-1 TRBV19 CASSTGSWYNEQFF TGTGCCAGTAGTACGGGTAGTTGGTACAATGAGCAGTTCTTC
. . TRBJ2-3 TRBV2 CASSPQGPRTDTQYF TGTGCCAGCAGTCCTCAGGGGCCCCGCACAGATACGCAGTATTTT
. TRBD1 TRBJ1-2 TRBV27 CASSSQGANDYGYTF TGTGCCAGCAGTTCCCAGGGGGCGAACGACTATGGCTACACCTTC
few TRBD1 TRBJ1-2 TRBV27 CASSPRVGGRGYTF TGTGCCAGCAGTCCGCGGGTAGGGGGCCGGGGCTACACCTTC
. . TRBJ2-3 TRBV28 CASWSLGTDTQYF TGTGCCAGTTGGAGCCTTGGCACAGATACGCAGTATTTT
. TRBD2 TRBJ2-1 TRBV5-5 CASSLGPGLALNNEQFF TGTGCCAGCAGCTTGGGTCCGGGACTAGCCTTAAACAATGAGCAGTTCTTC
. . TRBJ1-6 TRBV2 CASSVTGLYNSPLHF TGTGCCAGCAGTGTAACAGGGTTGTATAATTCACCCCTCCACTTT
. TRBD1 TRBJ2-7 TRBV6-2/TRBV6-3 CASSWTGYEQYF TGTGCCAGCAGCTGGACAGGCTACGAGCAGTACTTC
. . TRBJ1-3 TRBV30 CAWRGRLSGNTIYF TGTGCCTGGCGTGGGAGACTCTCTGGAAACACCATATATTTT
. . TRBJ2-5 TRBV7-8 CASSLAGTKETQYF TGTGCCAGCAGCTTAGCGGGTACTAAGGAGACCCAGTACTTC
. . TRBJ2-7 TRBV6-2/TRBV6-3 CASSYGGFYEQYF TGTGCCAGCAGTTACGGGGGCTTCTACGAGCAGTACTTC
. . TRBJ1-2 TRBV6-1 CASGEARGYGYTF TGTGCCAGCGGAGAAGCCCGGGGCTATGGCTACACCTTC
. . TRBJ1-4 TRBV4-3 CASSQDQGNNEKLFF TGCGCCAGCAGCCAAGATCAGGGGAATAATGAAAAACTGTTTTTT
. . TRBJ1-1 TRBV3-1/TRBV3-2 CASSRFIGDEAFF TGTGCCAGCAGCCGATTTATTGGAGATGAAGCTTTCTTT
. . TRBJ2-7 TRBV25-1 CASSELGGYNYEQYF TGTGCCAGCAGTGAACTCGGGGGATATAACTACGAGCAGTACTTC
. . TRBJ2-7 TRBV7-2 CASSFRGEQYF TGTGCCAGCAGCTTTAGGGGCGAGCAGTACTTC
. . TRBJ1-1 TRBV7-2 CASSFGVRTEAFF TGTGCCAGCAGCTTCGGGGTTCGGACTGAAGCTTTCTTT
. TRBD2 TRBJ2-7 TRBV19 CASTQGGGEQYF TGTGCCAGTACCCAGGGCGGGGGCGAGCAGTACTTC
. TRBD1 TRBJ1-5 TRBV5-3 CARSLAGTGGGNQPQHF TGTGCCAGAAGCCTAGCCGGGACAGGAGGTGGCAATCAGCCCCAGCATTTT
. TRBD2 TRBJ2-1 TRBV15 CATSRDSASGRNEQFF TGTGCCACCAGCAGAGATTCGGCTAGCGGGAGAAATGAGCAGTTCTTC
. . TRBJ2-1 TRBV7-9 CASSTGTGSSYNEQFF TGTGCCAGCAGCACCGGGACTGGGAGCTCCTACAATGAGCAGTTCTTC